This entry concerns a single T cell receptor (beta chain). The antigen remains unidentified. The CDR3 contains 15 residues. The germline V gene has CDR1 GTSNPN and CDR2 SVGIG (reference sequence). The germline V and J ends were trimmed by 5 bases and 2 bases, with 19 bases remaining between them. This sample is part of a study of cytomegalovirus exposure and HLA in healthy donors. Primers included in the PCR were 60 Vbeta and 13 Jbeta primers. TCRdb keeps only in-frame clones here, not all; method: immunoSEQ multiplex PCR. The sample has 150,000 or so clones. General study points: Fewer N-insertions (relative to the approximately 670-donor mean) were reportedly seen in an Asian-associated ancestry cluster in a later analysis. Later analysis revealed greater clonal expansion in HLA-associated TCR beta chains than in equally common others.

This sequence originates from a woman in her forties or fifties in good health and CMV-seronegative. The genes are TRBV30 and TRBJ2-7, with TRBD1 as a possible D gene (6 bases). The sample taken for sequencing was PBMCs. The CDR3: CAWSAGATIAYEQYF. CDR3 nucleotides: TGTGCCTGGTCAGCAGGGGCTACGATTGCCTACGAGCAGTACTTC.